This entry concerns a single T cell receptor beta chain. Its antigen is as yet unknown. J lost 7 bases, V lost 7 bases, and 14 bases had no gene match. The CDR3 contains 16 residues. The entry originates in a study of identical twins. Donors uniformly comprised healthy Caucasians. Each cDNA held unique molecular identifiers, and template switching gave it a universal primer site. TCRdb reanalysed the 5' RACE reads using MiXCR and keeps one entry per CDR3 protein. Here the sample spans hundreds of thousands of distinct CDR3 sequences, roughly 8% being singletons. Study results and caveats: Alpha sequences that were out-of-frame and twin-shared showed an excess of low generation probability. Conclusions were drawn cross-sectionally by statistical analysis, without following the same donors.

This same sample was also part of a study on yellow fever vaccine responses in identical twins.

This sequence originates from a woman under 30 in good health. This rearrangement joins TRBV12-3 or TRBV12-4 to TRBJ2-2, with 8 nucleotides matching TRBD1. The specimen sequenced was PBMCs. CDR3 sequence (DNA): TGTGCCAGCATTCCTAGGGCAGGGGGCGCAAACGGGGAGCTGTTTTTT. Translating it yields CASIPRAGGANGELFF.